The 4 T cell receptor beta chains below were found in one sample sequenced in a study of human CD4 T cells and Enterobacteriaceae. Profiling relied on immunoSEQ multiplex PCR, and the TCRdb table lists in-frame clones only, not all of them. The table has under 35,000 clones, approximately 84% seen once; the top ten hold approximately 1.5%. All CD4+ cells other than CD45RA+CCR7+CD95- naive cells were sorted as memory, over 98% pure. Material for sequencing was memory CD4+ T cells from blood. The receptors originated from a human donor in good health.

J is TRBJ1-4 and V is TRBV5-6; a possible D gene is TRBD1 (5 bases). V lost 1 base and J 3 bases, leaving 10 bases between the germline ends. The CDR3 is made up of 15 amino acids. The germline V gene encodes CDR1 SGHDT and CDR2 YYEEEE. The chain's CDR3 is CASSLRDGSNEKLFF. CDR3 sequence (DNA): TGTGCCAGCAGCTTGCGGGACGGATCTAATGAAAAACTGTTTTTT.

This clone was picked up one time. The V and J genes are TRBV25-1 and TRBJ1-5, with D possibly matching TRBD1 (5 bases). V was pared by 3 bases and J by 7 bases, with 10 bases between. Germline lookup yields CDR1 MGHDK and CDR2 SYGVNS. The CDR3 totals 13 residues. In nucleotides, the CDR3 is TGTGCCAGCAGTGAGTCAAGGGGCCAGCCCCAGCATTTT. Protein: CASSESRGQPQHF.

The chain recombines TRBV5-4 with TRBJ2-5, with 9 bases lining up with TRBD2. This CDR3 is built from 15 residues. V shed 6 bases and J 7 bases; nucleotides not matched to a gene: 13. From germline, CDR1 is SGHNT and CDR2 YYREEE (reference sequence). The CDR3 loop reads CASTMTSGGEGTQYF. The DNA for the CDR3 is TGTGCCAGCACCATGACTAGCGGAGGGGAAGGGACCCAGTACTTC.

The chain links TRBV11-2 to TRBJ2-5, with D possibly TRBD1 on 6 matching bases. This CDR3 region has 15 residues. Germline V gene sequence: CDR1 SGHAT, CDR2 FQNNGV. V lost 5 bases and J lost 5, with 18 bases in between. CDR3 bases: TGTGCCAGCAGCCCCGGGACAAGGGCCGTGGAGACCCAGTACTTC. It encodes CASSPGTRAVETQYF.